This TCR beta chain was recorded in a study of OX40 agonist ivuxolimab in advanced cancers. Background on the whole study: Ivuxolimab, which targeted the costimulatory receptor OX40 (CD134), was an agonistic, fully human IgG2 monoclonal antibody. The paper describes the monotherapy dose-escalation part (N ≈ 52 patients) of the phase I trial of ivuxolimab. In the dose-escalation cohort, 82.7% of patients were male, and the mean age was about 55 years, with a range of 23 to 79. Of the approximately 54 dose-escalation patients, hepatocellular carcinoma was present in approximately 20, melanoma in around 15, renal cell carcinoma in 9 and head and neck cancer in 9. Partial responses occurred in three dose-escalation patients: two with cutaneous melanoma and one with hepatocellular carcinoma. Intravenous ivuxolimab was administered to patients every 2 weeks at six dose levels: 0.01, 0.1, 0.3, 1.5, 3 and 10 mg/kg. Patients were allowed to have had prior anti-PD-1, anti-PD-L1 or anti-CTLA-4 therapy, and around 41% of the dose-escalation patients had previously received checkpoint inhibitors. Peripheral TCRbeta sequencing aimed to test whether ivuxolimab altered TCR sequence diversity and caused clonal T-cell expansion. Findings and caveats that apply to the study as a whole: Low levels of normalized T-cell clonal expansion were also seen in some patients who did not respond. Clonal expansion of both CD4+ and CD8+ blood T cells was observed from baseline to week 6 at doses 0.1 to 3.0 mg/kg. On average, CD8+ T cells showed more expanded clones than CD4+ T cells after ivuxolimab. The antigen specificity of the peripheral T cells that underwent clonal expansion was not determined. In partial responders in the 0.1-3.0 mg/kg groups, normalized peripheral clonal expansion was found to be among the lowest, especially among CD8+ T cells.

Patients with autoimmune disease history or receiving systemic immunosuppression were excluded from the trial. Peripheral blood for TCR sequencing was drawn from every dose cohort at baseline, at cycle 4 day 1 and at cycle 7 day 1. The samples were taken from a phase I, first-in-human, multicenter, open-label dose-escalation trial of ivuxolimab. Adults with locally advanced or metastatic head and neck squamous cell, hepatocellular, melanoma or renal cell carcinoma were enrolled in the trial. Before TCR sequencing, CD4+ T cells and CD8+ T cells were sorted from peripheral blood as separate populations. Comments on this clone: Its antigen remains unidentified. No clone much larger than this one lies a single base away; base qualities are absent.

CDR1 and CDR2 are drawn from the germline V gene: SGHRS, YFSETQ. The CDR3 runs 15 residues from the cysteine to the phenylalanine. The sequence is cut down to CDR3 DNA, 45 bases in frame from base 1. Here V drops 3 bases and J drops 7 bases, and the junction holds 6 bases not matched to any gene. To sequence the TCRbeta CDR3 region, genomic DNA was isolated from the sorted cells. The immunoSEQ Assay was used to sequence the TCRbeta CDR3 regions. TCRdb obtained this table from immuneACCESS and retained in-frame rearrangements with V and J assigned. These tables miss some clones; where compared with another copy, unresolved V genes account for less than half of the shortfall, and the remainder is unexplained. The sample includes just over 95,000 clones, with almost 90% observed a single time. The ten largest clones take up just over 0.15% of the sample.

The sequencing here drew on CD4+ or CD8+ T cells sorted from blood, taken in a trial of the OX40 agonist ivuxolimab. Recombination linked TRBV5-1 to TRBJ2-1; a stretch of 11 junction bases matches TRBD2. The sequence was obtained from an adult with an advanced solid tumor such as melanoma, head and neck, liver or kidney cancer. The CDR3 loop reads CASSYSGRAGNEQFF. In nucleotides, the sequence is TGCGCCAGCAGCTATAGCGGGAGGGCCGGGAATGAGCAGTTCTTC.